The T cell receptor beta chain described here comes from a study of beta chain features in type 1 diabetes. Study findings and constraints: When Type 1 diabetes patients were examined, their TCRB CDR3s proved moderately but significantly shorter in all four CD4+ subsets. Sequencing the cDNA could make cells with high TCR expression show up more than they should.

The CDR3 spans 14 residues. The V gene's germline CDR1 is MDHEN and CDR2 SYDVKM. V lost 2 bases, J lost 4 bases, and 9 bases lay in between. Expressed TCRB transcripts were sequenced after all isolated RNA was converted to cDNA. TCRdb's copy holds only in-frame clones and misses some; the assay was immunoSEQ multiplex PCR. The data contain under 150,000 clones, 7% to 10% of them singletons. Concerning this clone: Its antigen is as yet unknown.

The chain has TRBV28 and TRBJ2-1; D unclear. The sequenced sample was central memory CD4+ T cells from blood. The receptor was isolated from a man between 25 and 39 years old with type 1 diabetes. This CDR3 reads CASSLVSRYNEQFF. For the CDR3, the DNA is TGTGCCAGCAGTTTAGTATCCCGGTACAATGAGCAGTTCTTC.